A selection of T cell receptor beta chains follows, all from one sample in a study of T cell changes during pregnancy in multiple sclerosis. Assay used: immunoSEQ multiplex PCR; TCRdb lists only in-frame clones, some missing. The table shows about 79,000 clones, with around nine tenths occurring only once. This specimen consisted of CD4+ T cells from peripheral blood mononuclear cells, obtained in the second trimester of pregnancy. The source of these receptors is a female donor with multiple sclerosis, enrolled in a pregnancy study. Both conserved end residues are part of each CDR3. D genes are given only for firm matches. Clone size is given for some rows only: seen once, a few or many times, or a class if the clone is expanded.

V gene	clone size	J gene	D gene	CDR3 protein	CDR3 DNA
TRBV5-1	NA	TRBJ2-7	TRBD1	CASSYLTGTGGYEQYF	TGCGCCAGCAGCTACTTAACCGGGACAGGGGGCTACGAGCAGTACTTC
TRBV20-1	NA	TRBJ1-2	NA	CSARGGGGYTF	TGCAGTGCTCGCGGGGGAGGTGGCTACACCTTC
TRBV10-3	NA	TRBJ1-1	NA	CAIGKGSGEAFF	TGTGCCATCGGGAAGGGGTCAGGAGAAGCTTTCTTT
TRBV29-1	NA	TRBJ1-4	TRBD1	CSVQRQGSNEKLFF	TGCAGCGTTCAGAGACAGGGCTCTAATGAAAAACTGTTTTTT
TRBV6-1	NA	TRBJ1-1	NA	CASSERENTEAFF	TGTGCCAGCAGTGAACGGGAGAACACTGAAGCTTTCTTT
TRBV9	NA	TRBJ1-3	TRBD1	CASSAGDSGNTIYF	TGTGCCAGCAGCGCTGGGGACAGTGGAAACACCATATATTTT
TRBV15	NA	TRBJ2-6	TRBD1	CATSRNDRAGANVLTF	TGTGCCACCAGCAGAAACGACAGGGCTGGGGCCAACGTCCTGACTTTC
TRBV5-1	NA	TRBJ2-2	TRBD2	CASSLPGTSGHTGELFF	TGCGCCAGCAGCTTACCCGGGACTAGCGGCCACACCGGGGAGCTGTTTTTT
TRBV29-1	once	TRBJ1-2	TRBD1	CSVEGRTGGGSAGYTF	TGCAGCGTTGAAGGTCGGACAGGGGGCGGTTCAGCTGGCTACACCTTC
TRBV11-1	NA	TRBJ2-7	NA	CASSFVSYEQYF	TGTGCCAGCAGCTTCGTCTCCTACGAGCAGTACTTC
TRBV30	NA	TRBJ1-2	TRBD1	CAWSPRQGGYTF	TGTGCCTGGAGTCCCCGACAGGGGGGATACACCTTC
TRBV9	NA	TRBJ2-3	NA	CASSVGVGGTDTQYF	TGTGCCAGCAGCGTAGGAGTGGGCGGCACAGATACGCAGTATTTT
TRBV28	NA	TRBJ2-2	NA	CASSSFRGGELFF	TGTGCCAGCAGTTCTTTCCGAGGGGGGGAGCTGTTTTTT
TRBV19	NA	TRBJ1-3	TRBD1	CASSAGTGAGNTIYF	TGTGCCAGTAGTGCCGGGACAGGGGCTGGAAACACCATATATTTT
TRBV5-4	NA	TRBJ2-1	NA	CASSLTTGSGYNEQFF	TGTGCCAGCAGCTTGACCACAGGGTCTGGCTACAATGAGCAGTTCTTC
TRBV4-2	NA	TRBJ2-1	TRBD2	CASSQALAGASHEQFF	TGTGCCAGCAGCCAAGCCCTAGCGGGAGCTTCGCATGAGCAGTTCTTC
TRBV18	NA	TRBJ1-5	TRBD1	CASSPPPGTGDQPQHF	TGTGCCAGCTCACCACCCCCCGGGACAGGGGACCAGCCCCAGCATTTT
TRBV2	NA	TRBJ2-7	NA	CASSPSYEQYF	TGTGCCAGCAGCCCGTCCTACGAGCAGTACTTC
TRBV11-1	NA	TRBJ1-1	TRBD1	CASSWDSNVPEAFF	TGTGCCAGCAGTTGGGACAGTAACGTACCTGAAGCTTTCTTT
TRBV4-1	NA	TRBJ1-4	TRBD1	CASSPTGQYEKLFF	TGCGCCAGCAGCCCGACGGGACAGTACGAAAAACTGTTTTTT
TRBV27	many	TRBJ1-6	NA	CASSLSRVNSPLHF	TGTGCCAGCAGTTTATCCAGGGTTAATTCACCCCTCCACTTT
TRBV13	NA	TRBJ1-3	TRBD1	CASSNATGEDF	TGTGCCAGCAGCAACGCGACAGGGGAGGACTTT
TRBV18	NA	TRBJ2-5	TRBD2	CASSPIERGQVVTQYF	TGTGCCAGCTCACCAATCGAGCGGGGTCAGGTTGTGACCCAGTACTTC
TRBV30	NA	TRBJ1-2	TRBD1	CAWSPQGASYGYTF	TGTGCCTGGAGTCCCCAGGGGGCGTCCTATGGCTACACCTTC
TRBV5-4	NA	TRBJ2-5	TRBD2	CASSFRLAGQETQYF	TGTGCCAGCAGCTTTAGACTAGCGGGACAAGAGACCCAGTACTTC
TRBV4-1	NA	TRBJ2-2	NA	CASSPVGGQVGELFF	TGCGCCAGCAGCCCGGTGGGGGGGCAAGTCGGGGAGCTGTTTTTT
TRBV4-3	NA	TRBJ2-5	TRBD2	CASSESTSGGQETQYF	TGCGCCAGCAGCGAATCGACTAGCGGGGGGCAAGAGACCCAGTACTTC